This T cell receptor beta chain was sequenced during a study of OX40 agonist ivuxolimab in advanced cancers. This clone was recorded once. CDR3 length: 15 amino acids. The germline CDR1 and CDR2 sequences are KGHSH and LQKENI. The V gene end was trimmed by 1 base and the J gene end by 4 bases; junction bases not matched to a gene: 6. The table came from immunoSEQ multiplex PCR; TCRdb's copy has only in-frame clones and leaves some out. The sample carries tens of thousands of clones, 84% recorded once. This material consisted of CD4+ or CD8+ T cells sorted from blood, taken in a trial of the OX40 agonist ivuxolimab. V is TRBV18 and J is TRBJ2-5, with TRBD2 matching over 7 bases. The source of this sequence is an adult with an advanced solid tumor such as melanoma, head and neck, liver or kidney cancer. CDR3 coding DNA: TGTGCCAGCTCACCACGGGGCGGGAGAGGAGAGACCCAGTACTTC. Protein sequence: CASSPRGGRGETQYF.